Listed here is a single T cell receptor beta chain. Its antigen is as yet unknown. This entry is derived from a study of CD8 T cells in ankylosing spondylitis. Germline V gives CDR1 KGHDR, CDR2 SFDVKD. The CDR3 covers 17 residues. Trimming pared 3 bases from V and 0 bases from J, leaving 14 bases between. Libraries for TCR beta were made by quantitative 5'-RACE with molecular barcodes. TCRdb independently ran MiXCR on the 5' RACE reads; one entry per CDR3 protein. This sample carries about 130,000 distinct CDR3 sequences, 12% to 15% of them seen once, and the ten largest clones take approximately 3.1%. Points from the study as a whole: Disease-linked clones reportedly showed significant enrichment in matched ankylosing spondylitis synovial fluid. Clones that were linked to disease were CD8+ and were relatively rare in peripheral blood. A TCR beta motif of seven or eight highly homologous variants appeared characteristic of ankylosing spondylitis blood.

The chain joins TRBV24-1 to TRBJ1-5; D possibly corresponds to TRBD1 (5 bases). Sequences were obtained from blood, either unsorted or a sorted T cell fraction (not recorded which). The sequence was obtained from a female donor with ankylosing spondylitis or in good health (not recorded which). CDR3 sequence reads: CATSDTGTGYSNQPQHF. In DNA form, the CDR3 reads TGTGCCACCAGTGATACCGGGACGGGCTATAGCAATCAGCCCCAGCATTTT.